The 12 T cell receptor beta chains in this list originate from one sample, sequenced in a study of post-analysis software for immune sequencing data. Points from the study as a whole: With TRBV5-6, TRBV5-1 and TRBV20-1 included, about five TRBV segments were more frequent in patients than in controls.

No antigen is known for these receptors. Carried by the TCR beta cDNA libraries were unique molecular identifiers. MiXCR, run by TCRdb on the PCR reads, gives a single entry per CDR3 protein. Of about 810,000 distinct CDR3 sequences listed, approximately 57% are singletons. Sequencing used blood. These receptors came from a girl aged 5-17 years with multiple sclerosis.

This clonotype was found a few times. The rearrangement joins TRBV9 to TRBJ1-2, with no clear D. The CDR3 length is 14 residues. CDR1 and CDR2 from the germline V gene are SGDLS and YYNGEE. The germline V and J ends were trimmed by 3 bases and 9 bases, with 18 bases remaining between them. The CDR3 here is CASSGPTGLQSYTF. The CDR3 nucleotides read TGTGCCAGCAGCGGCCCGACGGGTCTTCAAAGCTACACCTTC.

V and J are TRBV20-1 and TRBJ2-7; D call uncertain. The CDR3 has 12 amino acids. Per germline, CDR1 DFQATT and CDR2 SNEGSKA (reference sequence). Trimming took off 7 bases at V and 0 bases at J, with 10 bases between the two ends. The CDR3: CSGRSSSYEQYF. The CDR3 DNA reads as TGCAGTGGACGGTCCAGCTCCTACGAGCAGTACTTC.

In its sample, this clonotype was seen a few times. A read error may produce the germline difference seen at one junction end. The chain couples TRBV7-9 to TRBJ2-5; a possible D gene is TRBD2 (6 bases). The CDR3 has 13 amino acids. Germline V gene sequence: CDR1 SEHNR, CDR2 FQNEAQ (reference sequence). For the CDR3, the DNA is TGCGCCAGCAGCTTCCGGAGGGAAGAGACCCAGTACTTC. Translating it yields CASSFRREETQYF.

The CDR3, as DNA: TGCAGTGCTAGAGATAGGAGGCCGAACAGTGATCGGGAGACCCAGTACTTC. Translating it yields CSARDRRPNSDRETQYF. The V and J genes are TRBV20-1 and TRBJ2-5; D possibly corresponds to TRBD2 (5 bases). V was pared by 0 bases and J by 5 bases, with 22 bases between. CDR1 and CDR2 from the germline V gene are DFQATT and SNEGSKA (reference sequence). The CDR3 is made up of 17 amino acids.

J is TRBJ2-4 and V is TRBV20-1, with D perhaps matching TRBD1 (5 bases). The CDR3 consists of 14 residues. Germline loops: CDR1 DFQATT, CDR2 SNEGSKA (reference sequence). V was shortened by 2 bases and J by 3 bases, with 11 bases between the two germline ends. CDR3 amino acids: CSARMGLDKNIQYF. The CDR3 DNA reads TGCAGTGCTAGAATGGGGCTGGACAAAAACATTCAGTACTTC.

This clonotype has a handful of counts. The chain combines TRBV7-8 with TRBJ2-5, with D possibly being TRBD2 (6 bases). Looked up from germline, CDR1 is SGHVS and CDR2 is FQNEAQ. Trimming cost V 5 bases and J 7 bases, with 29 bases left between them. There are 18 residues in the CDR3. The CDR3 region is CASSRTATVSGSSWTQYF. The DNA for the CDR3 is TGTGCCAGCAGCCGTACCGCCACAGTGAGCGGGTCGTCATGGACCCAGTACTTC.

J is TRBJ2-1 and V is TRBV5-1, with a tentative D call TRBD2 (6 bases). The CDR3 totals 14 residues. Germline V gene data show CDR1 as SGHRS and CDR2 as YFSETQ. V lost 0 bases, J lost 8 bases, and 12 bases lay in between. Here the CDR3 reads CASSLVLAIDEQFF. The CDR3 DNA follows: TGCGCCAGCAGCTTGGTTCTAGCGATCGATGAGCAGTTCTTC.

This clonotype occurred a few times. The V call is TRBV5-5, the J call TRBJ2-5; the match to TRBD1 covers 9 bases. The trim removed 3 bases at V and 2 bases at J, leaving 2 bases unmatched. Germline CDR1 and CDR2: SGHKS and YYEKEE (reference sequence). This CDR3 has 14 residues. The CDR3 sequence is CASSWGTGQETQYF. CDR3 nucleotides: TGTGCCAGCAGCTGGGGGACAGGGCAAGAGACCCAGTACTTC.

The chain recombines TRBV3-1 with TRBJ2-3, with D unresolved. The CDR3 totals 15 residues. V lost 4 bases to trimming and J lost 6 bases, with 17 bases between them. Germline V gives CDR1 LGHDT, CDR2 YNNKEL (reference sequence). For the CDR3, the DNA is TGTGCCAGCAGCCCACGGTCCGGACCCCACGATACGCAGTATTTT. It is translated as CASSPRSGPHDTQYF.

The chain uses TRBV12-5 and TRBJ2-7; no clear D gene. The J call may be in error: the DNA end matches TRBJ2-4 better. This CDR3 is 13 amino acids long. Germline loops: CDR1 LGHNT, CDR2 FRNRAP. In nucleotides, the CDR3 is TGTGCTAGTGGTACATTCAAGGTGAACATTCAGTACTTC. Encoded protein: CASGTFKVNIQYF.

V and J are TRBV24-1 and TRBJ2-3, with D possibly matching TRBD2 (6 bases). V was pared by 5 bases and J by 1 base, with 12 bases between. The CDR3 has 15 amino acids. The germline V gene has CDR1 KGHDR and CDR2 SFDVKD. The CDR3 here is CATSGRERGTDTQYF. The CDR3 DNA reads as TGTGCCACCAGTGGACGGGAGCGGGGCACAGATACGCAGTATTTT.

The rearrangement joins TRBV20-1 to TRBJ2-7; 11 bases agree with TRBD1. The germline V gene has CDR1 DFQATT and CDR2 SNEGSKA (reference sequence). The CDR3 length is 14 residues. Unmatched junction bases numbered 3, after V lost 2 bases and J lost 3 bases. In DNA form, the CDR3 reads TGCAGTGCTAGACGCGGGACAGGGGGCTACGAGCAGTACTTC. Translating it yields CSARRGTGGYEQYF.